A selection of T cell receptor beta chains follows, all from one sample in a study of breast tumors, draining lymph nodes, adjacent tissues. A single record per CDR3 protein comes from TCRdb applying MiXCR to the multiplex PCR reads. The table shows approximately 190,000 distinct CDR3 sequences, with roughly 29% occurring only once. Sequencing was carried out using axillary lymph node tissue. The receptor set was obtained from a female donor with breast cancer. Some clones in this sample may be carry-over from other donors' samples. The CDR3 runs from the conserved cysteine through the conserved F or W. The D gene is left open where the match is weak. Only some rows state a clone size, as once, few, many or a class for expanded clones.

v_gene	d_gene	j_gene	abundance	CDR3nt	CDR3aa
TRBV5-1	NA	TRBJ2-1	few	TGCGCCAGCAGCTTGGGATGGACAAAGTCCTACAATGAGCAGTTCTTC	CASSLGWTKSYNEQFF
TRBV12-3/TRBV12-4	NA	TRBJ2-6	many	TGTGCCAGCAGTTTTGGGGGCTCTGGGGCCAACGTCCTGACTTTC	CASSFGGSGANVLTF
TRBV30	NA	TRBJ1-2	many	TGTGCCTGGAGTGTACTTGAGGGCTACACCTTC	CAWSVLEGYTF
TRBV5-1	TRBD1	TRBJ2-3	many	TGCGCCAGCAGCTTGGAAGGTTACAGGGGGAGCACAGATACGCAGTATTTT	CASSLEGYRGSTDTQYF
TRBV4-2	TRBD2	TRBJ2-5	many	TGTGCCAGCAGCCAAGATGTTGGCGGGAGGAAGACCCAGTACTTC	CASSQDVGGRKTQYF
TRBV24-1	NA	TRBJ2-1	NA	TGTGCCAGTGGGCGGGCGGTCAATGAGCAGTTCTTC	CASGRAVNEQFF
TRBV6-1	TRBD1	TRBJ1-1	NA	TGTGCCAGCTCGGACAGGAGTGGGAACACTGAAGCTTTCTTT	CASSDRSGNTEAFF
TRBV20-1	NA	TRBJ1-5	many	TGCAGCGCCAAACAGGGTCCCCATCAGCCCCAGCATTTT	CSAKQGPHQPQHF
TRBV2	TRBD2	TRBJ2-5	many	TGTGCCAGCAGCGGGACTAAAGACGGGACCCAGTACTTC	CASSGTKDGTQYF
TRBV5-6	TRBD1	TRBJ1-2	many	TGTGCCAGCAGCGGGGTGGCAGGGGGCGTCTATGGCTACACCTTC	CASSGVAGGVYGYTF
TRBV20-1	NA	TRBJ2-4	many	TGCAGTGCTAGAGATCTTACTATCAACTACCTAGGAAACATTCAGTACTTC	CSARDLTINYLGNIQYF
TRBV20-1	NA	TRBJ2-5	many	TGCAGTGCAGGCGGTGGGGAGACCCAGTACTTC	CSAGGGETQYF
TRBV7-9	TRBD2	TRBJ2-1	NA	TGTGCCAGCAGCGGACTAGCGGGGGCAAGTTACAATGAGCAGTTCTTC	CASSGLAGASYNEQFF
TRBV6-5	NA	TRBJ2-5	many	TGTGCCAGCAGTTCTGCGGAGTTCGGGGCCCAGTACTTC	CASSSAEFGAQYF
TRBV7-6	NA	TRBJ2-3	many	TGTGCCAGCAGTAAGAACGGACTGGTGACAGATACGCAGTATTTT	CASSKNGLVTDTQYF
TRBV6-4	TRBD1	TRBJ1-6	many	TGTGCCAGCAGACTCGGGACAGGCAACAATTCACCCCTCCACTTT	CASRLGTGNNSPLHF
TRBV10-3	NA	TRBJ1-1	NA	TGTGCCATCAGTGAGGGACAGCCCATGAACACTGAAGCTTTCTTT	CAISEGQPMNTEAFF
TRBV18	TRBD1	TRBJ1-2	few	TGTGCCAGCTCACTCCAGGGACCGGGACAGGGGACTCGCTATGGCTACACCTTC	CASSLQGPGQGTRYGYTF
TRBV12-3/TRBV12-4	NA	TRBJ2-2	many	TGTGCCAGCAGTCCGACGTGGTCCGGGGAGCTGTTTTTT	CASSPTWSGELFF
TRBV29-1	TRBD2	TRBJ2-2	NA	TGCAGCAGCCACCCGGGACTAGTGTCCGGGGAGCTGTTTTTT	CSSHPGLVSGELFF
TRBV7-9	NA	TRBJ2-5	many	TGTGCCAGCAGCTCAGATAATATCCAAGAGACCCAGTACTTC	CASSSDNIQETQYF
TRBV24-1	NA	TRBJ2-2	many	TGTGCCACCAGTGATGAGGCTAGCTCGACCAACGGGGAGCTGTTTTTT	CATSDEASSTNGELFF
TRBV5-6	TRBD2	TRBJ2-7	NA	TGTGCCAGCAGCTTGCCCGGACCAGCGGGAGCGAGCGAGCAGCACTTC	CASSLPGPAGASEQHF
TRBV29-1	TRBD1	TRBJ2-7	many	TGCAGCGTCGAAGATGACAGGGTTGGCTCCTACGAGCAGTACTTC	CSVEDDRVGSYEQYF
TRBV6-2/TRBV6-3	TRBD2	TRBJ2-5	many	TGTGCCAGCAGTTGGGCTAGCGGGGGAGGGACCCAGTACTTC	CASSWASGGGTQYF
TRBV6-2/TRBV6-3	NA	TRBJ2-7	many	TGTGCCAGCAGTTTCGGGACTCGCTACGAGCAGTACTTC	CASSFGTRYEQYF
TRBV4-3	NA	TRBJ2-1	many	TGCGCCAGCAGCCAAGACGCTCCTCGAGGGACTCCCTTGGATGAGCAGTTCTTC	CASSQDAPRGTPLDEQFF
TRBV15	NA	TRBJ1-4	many	TGTGCCACCAGCAGAGGATCGGGGGGGCTCGAAAAACTGTTTTTT	CATSRGSGGLEKLFF
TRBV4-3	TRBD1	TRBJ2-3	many	TGCGCCAGCCGTAGGGGACAGGGTAACACAGATACGCAGTATTTT	CASRRGQGNTDTQYF
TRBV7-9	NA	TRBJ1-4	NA	TGTGCCAGCAGCTTAGCGCTAGGGCTTGAAAAACTGTTTTTT	CASSLALGLEKLFF
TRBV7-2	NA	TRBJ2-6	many	TGTGCCAGCAGCTCCAGGTCGAGAGGTGGGGCCAACGTCCTGACTTTC	CASSSRSRGGANVLTF
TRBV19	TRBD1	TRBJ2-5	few	TGTGCCAGTAGTATTGTTCTTGGACAGGGGTCCCGTGAGACCCAGTCCTTC	CASSIVLGQGSRETQSF
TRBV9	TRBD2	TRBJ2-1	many	TGTGCCAGCAGCGTAGAAGGACTAGTCTCTTCCTACAATGAGCAGTTCTTC	CASSVEGLVSSYNEQFF
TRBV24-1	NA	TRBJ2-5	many	TGTGCCACCAGTGATCACGACCCGCAAGAGACCCAGTACTTC	CATSDHDPQETQYF
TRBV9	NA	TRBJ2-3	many	TGTGCCAGCAGCGTAGCGGGGTTTGTCGCAGATACGCAGTATTTT	CASSVAGFVADTQYF
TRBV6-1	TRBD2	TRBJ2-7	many	TGTGCCAGCAGTCCACGGACTAGCCGAGGCGCCTACGAGCAGTACTTC	CASSPRTSRGAYEQYF
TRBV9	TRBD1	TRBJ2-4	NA	TGTGCCAGCAGCGCTGGGACAGCTGACATTCAGTACTTC	CASSAGTADIQYF
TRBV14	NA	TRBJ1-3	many	TGTGCCAACCTCCCCCGATATGGAAACACCATATATTTT	CANLPRYGNTIYF
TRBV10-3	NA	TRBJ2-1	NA	TGTGCCGGCGTGGCGGGGACAGCAAGCTCCTACAATGAGCAGTTCTTC	CAGVAGTASSYNEQFF
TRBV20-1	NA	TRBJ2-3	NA	TGCAGTGCGAGAAAGGGAGGGGGAGATGAGCAGTATTTT	CSARKGGGDEQYF
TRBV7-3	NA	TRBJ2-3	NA	TGTGCCAGCAGCTTAAATAAGGGAGGAGGCACAGATACGCAGTATTTT	CASSLNKGGGTDTQYF
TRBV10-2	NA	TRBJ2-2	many	TGCGCCAGCAGTTCGGTCACCGGGGAGCTGTTTTTT	CASSSVTGELFF
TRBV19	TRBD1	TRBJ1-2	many	TGTGCCAGTAGTTACGACAGGGTTAGGGGCTACACCTTC	CASSYDRVRGYTF
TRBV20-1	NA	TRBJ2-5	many	TGCAGTGCTAGAGATCCGGGAGAGGTGGAAGAGACCCAGTACTTC	CSARDPGEVEETQYF
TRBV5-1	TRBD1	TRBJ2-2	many	TGCGCCAGCAGCATGGACAGGGCCACCGGGGAGCTGTTTTTT	CASSMDRATGELFF
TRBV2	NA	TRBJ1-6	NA	TGTGCCAGCGCCCCGGGGACTAGCGGGATGTGGAGAAGTCCACAATCACCCCTCCACTTT	CASAPGTSGMWRSPQSPLHF
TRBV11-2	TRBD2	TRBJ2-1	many	TGTGCCAGCAGCTATTCTAGCGGGGGTAAATACAATGAGCAGTTCTTC	CASSYSSGGKYNEQFF
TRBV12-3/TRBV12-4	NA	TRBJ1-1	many	TGTGCCAGCAGTTATACTACGGAGAACACTGAAGCTTTCTTT	CASSYTTENTEAFF
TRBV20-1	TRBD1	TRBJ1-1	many	TGCAGTGCTAGAGGACAGGGATGGACTGAAGCTTTCTTT	CSARGQGWTEAFF
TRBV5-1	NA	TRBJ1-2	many	TGCGCCAGCAGCCTGAGCGGAGCCACTAACTATGGCTACACCTTC	CASSLSGATNYGYTF
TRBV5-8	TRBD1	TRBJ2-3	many	TGTGCCAGCAGCTTGCCGGGACAGGGATCAGATACGCAGTATTTT	CASSLPGQGSDTQYF
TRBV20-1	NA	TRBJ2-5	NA	TGCAGTGCTAGAGGCCTTCGGGAGAACCCCCACGAGACCCAGTACTTC	CSARGLRENPHETQYF
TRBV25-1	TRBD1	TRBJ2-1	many	TGTGCCAGCAGTACCGGGACAGAGCGTTACAATGAGCAGTTCTTC	CASSTGTERYNEQFF
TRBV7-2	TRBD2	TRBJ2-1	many	TGTGCCAGCAGCCCTAGACTAGCGGGGTGGCCCCTCAATGAGCAGTTCTTC	CASSPRLAGWPLNEQFF
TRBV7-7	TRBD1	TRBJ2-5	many	TGTGCTAGCAGCTTAAACACAGGACAGGGGGAGACCCAGTACTTC	CASSLNTGQGETQYF
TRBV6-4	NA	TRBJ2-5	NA	TGTGCCAGCGGGACCAGGAGGGGGCCAGATGAGACCCAGTACTTC	CASGTRRGPDETQYF
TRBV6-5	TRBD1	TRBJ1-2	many	TGTGCCAGCAGTCCAACCGGGACAGGGGGCCGAGGCTACACCTTC	CASSPTGTGGRGYTF